These 20 T cell receptor beta chains were all obtained from the same sample, sequenced in a study of T cells after yellow fever vaccination. TCRdb independently ran MiXCR on the 5' RACE reads; one entry per CDR3 protein. The repertoire consists of 150,000 to 200,000 distinct CDR3 sequences, with 11% occurring once and the leading ten covering 35% to 40%. The sample in question was CD8+ T cells sorted from PBMCs, obtained 15 days after the yellow fever booster vaccination. Receptors originate from a man aged 18 to 29 who received the YFV17D yellow fever vaccine.

The J gene is TRBJ1-5, the V gene TRBV5-1, with TRBD1 as a possible D gene (5 bases). CDR1 SGHRS and CDR2 YFSETQ come from the germline V gene. V was shortened by 4 bases and J by 5 bases, with 16 bases between the two germline ends. The CDR3 consists of 15 residues. The CDR3: CASSPGEGTDQPQHF. In DNA form, the CDR3 reads TGCGCCAGCAGCCCTGGCGAAGGGACCGATCAGCCCCAGCATTTT.

The J gene is TRBJ2-3, the V gene TRBV15, with 12 bases fitting TRBD2. CDR3 length equals 15 residues. CDR1 LNHNV and CDR2 YYDKDF come from the germline V gene (reference sequence). The trim removed 5 bases at V and 1 base at J, leaving 1 base unmatched. The CDR3 DNA is TGTGCCACCAGCCGGACTAGCGGGGGCACAGATACGCAGTATTTT. Protein product: CATSRTSGGTDTQYF.

V usage is TRBV2 and J usage is TRBJ2-3; no definite D call. V was clipped by 6 bases and J by 6 bases, with 13 bases between them. The CDR3 has 13 amino acids. Germline CDR1 is SNHLY and CDR2 is FYNNEI. The DNA of the CDR3 is TGTGCCAGCAGACCCAGCCCGCGCGATACGCAGTATTTT. Amino acid sequence: CASRPSPRDTQYF.

This clonotype appeared a few times. The chain joins TRBV5-4 to TRBJ2-1; a possible D gene is TRBD1 (5 bases). This CDR3 has 13 amino acids. The germline V gene has CDR1 SGHNT and CDR2 YYREEE (reference sequence). Trimming stripped 2 bases from V and 7 bases from J, with 10 bases between. The CDR3 spells CASSFQGGNEQFF. DNA of the CDR3: TGTGCCAGCAGCTTCCAGGGTGGGAATGAGCAGTTCTTC. The complete variable domain, with remaining parts taken from reference TRBV5-4 and TRBJ2-1, reads ETGVTQSPTHLIKTRGQQVTLRCSSQSGHNTVSWYQQALGQGPQFIFQYYREEENGRGNFPPRFSGLQFPNYSSELNVNALELDDSALYLCASSFQGGNEQFFGPGTRLTVL.

This clonotype has a handful of counts. The chain combines TRBV7-3 with TRBJ2-3, with TRBD2 identical over 9 bases. The germline CDR1 and CDR2 sequences are SGHTA and FQGTGA. The CDR3 sequence is 15 residues long. Trimming cost V 5 bases and J 3 bases; bases outside gene matches: 6. This chain's CDR3 is CASSQSGGLTDTQYF. In DNA form, the CDR3 reads TGTGCCAGCAGCCAAAGCGGGGGGTTGACAGATACGCAGTATTTT.

The genes are TRBV3-1 and TRBJ2-5; D remains unclear. Germline V gene sequence: CDR1 LGHDT, CDR2 YNNKEL (reference sequence). V was shortened by 1 base and J by 1 base, with 7 bases between the two germline ends. CDR3 length equals 14 residues. CDR3 bases: TGTGCCAGCAGCCAAGTGAAACTCCAAGAGACCCAGTACTTC. It yields the protein CASSQVKLQETQYF.

The chain has TRBV6-5 and TRBJ1-5; D gene unclear. The CDR3 spans 15 residues. Germline lookup yields CDR1 MNHEY and CDR2 SVGAGI. Trimming pared 6 bases from V and 0 bases from J, leaving 12 bases between. CDR3 sequence reads: CASRSRQASNQPQHF. In DNA, the CDR3 is TGTGCCAGCAGGTCCCGCCAGGCTAGCAATCAGCCCCAGCATTTT.

This clonotype was recorded a few times. The V gene is TRBV5-1, the J gene TRBJ1-2; TRBD1 is a possible D gene (5 bases). This CDR3 has 12 residues. Trimming cost V 0 bases and J 8 bases, with 8 bases left between them. Germline-derived CDR1 and CDR2 are SGHRS and YFSETQ. The CDR3 DNA sequence: TGCGCCAGCAGCTTGGCCAGGGAAGGCTACACCTTC. Its translation: CASSLAREGYTF.

V gene TRBV5-1 combines with J gene TRBJ1-1; D not certain. The CDR3 totals 12 residues. Germline V gene sequence: CDR1 SGHRS, CDR2 YFSETQ. Trimming stripped 7 bases from V and 8 bases from J, with 15 bases between. The CDR3 coding sequence is TGCGCCAGCTTGCGCCCCAAAAAAGAAGCTTTCTTT. Its translation: CASLRPKKEAFF. Together with reference TRBV5-1 and TRBJ1-1, the CDR3 gives the full variable domain: KAGVTQTPRYLIKTRGQQVTLSCSPISGHRSVSWYQQTPGQGLQFLFEYFSETQRNKGNFPGRFSGRQFSNSRSEMNVSTLELGDSALYLCASLRPKKEAFFGQGTRLTVV.

This clonotype was found many times. The rearrangement joins TRBV4-1 to TRBJ2-1; TRBD1 matches 9 bases. Germline V gene lookup returns CDR1 MGHRA and CDR2 YSYEKL. CDR3 length: 14 amino acids. V trimming: 3 bases; J trimming: 5 bases; junction bases outside the gene matches: 2. The CDR3 region has the DNA TGCGCCAGCAGCCAGTGGACAGGGGACAATGAGCAGTTCTTC. This sequence encodes CASSQWTGDNEQFF.

This clonotype was seen a few times. This chain joins TRBV4-1 and TRBJ2-2, with D tentatively TRBD2 (5 bases). In germline, CDR1 is MGHRA, CDR2 YSYEKL. The V gene lost 1 base and the J gene lost 7 bases, with 13 bases spanning the gap. This CDR3 spans 15 amino acids. CDR3 sequence (DNA): TGCGCCAGCAGCCAAGGATCGTCGGGGTACGGGGAGCTGTTTTTT. The encoded protein is CASSQGSSGYGELFF.

The chain combines TRBV5-1 with TRBJ2-7; D is unresolved. This CDR3 has 14 amino acids. Germline V gives CDR1 SGHRS, CDR2 YFSETQ. V lost 3 bases and J 3 bases, leaving 13 bases between the germline ends. CDR3 DNA: TGCGCCAGCAGCTGGCTGGACGGTATCTACGAGCAGTACTTC. Translation gives CASSWLDGIYEQYF. The whole variable domain, remainder taken from reference TRBV5-1 and TRBJ2-7, is KAGVTQTPRYLIKTRGQQVTLSCSPISGHRSVSWYQQTPGQGLQFLFEYFSETQRNKGNFPGRFSGRQFSNSRSEMNVSTLELGDSALYLCASSWLDGIYEQYFGPGTRLTVT.

J is TRBJ2-7 and V is TRBV7-9; D is ambiguous. The CDR3 is 15 amino acids. Per the germline V gene, CDR1 is SEHNR and CDR2 is FQNEAQ (reference sequence). V gave up 1 base and J gave up 2 bases, with 12 bases separating them. This CDR3 is CASSLEGHLAYEQYF. The CDR3 coding sequence is TGTGCCAGCAGCTTAGAAGGCCACCTCGCCTACGAGCAGTACTTC.

This clonotype has ten or more counts. The chain has TRBV3-1 and TRBJ2-3; 10 bases agree with TRBD2. This CDR3 has 15 amino acids. After removal of 5 bases from V and 4 bases from J, the junction contained 6 bases not matched to a gene. The germline V gene encodes CDR1 LGHDT and CDR2 YNNKEL (reference sequence). CDR3 amino acids: CASSSLAGAPDTQYF. As DNA, the CDR3 is TGTGCCAGCAGCTCCCTAGCGGGGGCCCCAGATACGCAGTATTTT.

This chain's CDR3 is CASSLVRGVYNEQFF. Here the CDR3 DNA reads TGTGCCAGCAGCTTAGTTAGGGGTGTCTACAATGAGCAGTTCTTC. V and J are TRBV7-9 and TRBJ2-1, with a possible D match to TRBD1 (5 bases). Germline V lookup: CDR1 SEHNR, CDR2 FQNEAQ (reference sequence). V lost 1 base and J lost 3, with 10 bases in between. The CDR3 has 15 amino acids.

This clonotype occurred many times. The chain employs TRBV29-1 and TRBJ2-1; D possibly matches TRBD1 or TRBD2 (5 bases each). V lost 0 bases and J 4 bases, leaving 16 bases between the germline ends. Looked up from germline, CDR1 is SQVTM and CDR2 is ANQGSEA. This CDR3 is built from 16 residues. CDR3 loop: CSVEDLSGTHYNEQFF. The DNA of the CDR3 is TGCAGCGTTGAAGACCTTTCGGGGACCCATTACAATGAGCAGTTCTTC.

The V and J genes are TRBV6-2 or TRBV6-3 and TRBJ1-2; 7 nucleotides match TRBD1. From germline, CDR1 is MNHEY and CDR2 SVGEGT. The V segment lost 0 bases and the J segment 4 bases; nucleotides outside the gene matches: 8. This CDR3 has 16 amino acids. This chain's CDR3 is CASSYSPRDSFYGYTF. The CDR3 DNA is TGTGCCAGCAGTTACTCACCTCGGGACAGCTTCTATGGCTACACCTTC.

This clonotype showed up many times. This chain connects TRBV5-5 to TRBJ2-4; the match to TRBD2 covers 11 bases. Germline CDR1 SGHKS, CDR2 YYEKEE (reference sequence). The length of the CDR3 is 16 residues. The J segment lost 7 bases and the V segment lost 4 bases, leaving 10 bases of the junction unmatched. The CDR3 region has the DNA TGTGCCAGCAGCGGTAGCGGGGGGGTCCTTCGGAACATTCAGTACTTC. Translated: CASSGSGGVLRNIQYF.

This clonotype was found a few times. This chain joins TRBV7-9 and TRBJ1-2; no firm D call. The CDR3 contains 18 residues. Germline CDR1 SEHNR, CDR2 FQNEAQ (reference sequence). The V end was cut by 1 base, the J end by 2 bases, with 20 bases between. The CDR3: CASSLGGGWLPTNYGYTF. The CDR3 DNA is TGTGCCAGCAGCTTAGGAGGAGGTTGGCTCCCTACAAACTATGGCTACACCTTC.

This clonotype was counted only a few times. This rearrangement joins TRBV2 to TRBJ2-7; 12 positions match TRBD1. The V gene end was trimmed by 5 bases and the J gene end by 5 bases; junction bases not matched to a gene: 13. The CDR3 is 17 residues long. Per the germline V gene, CDR1 is SNHLY and CDR2 is FYNNEI. This CDR3 reads CASSIRPGQGARHEQYV. The CDR3 coding sequence is TGTGCCAGCAGTATTAGACCGGGACAGGGGGCGCGGCACGAGCAGTACGTC.